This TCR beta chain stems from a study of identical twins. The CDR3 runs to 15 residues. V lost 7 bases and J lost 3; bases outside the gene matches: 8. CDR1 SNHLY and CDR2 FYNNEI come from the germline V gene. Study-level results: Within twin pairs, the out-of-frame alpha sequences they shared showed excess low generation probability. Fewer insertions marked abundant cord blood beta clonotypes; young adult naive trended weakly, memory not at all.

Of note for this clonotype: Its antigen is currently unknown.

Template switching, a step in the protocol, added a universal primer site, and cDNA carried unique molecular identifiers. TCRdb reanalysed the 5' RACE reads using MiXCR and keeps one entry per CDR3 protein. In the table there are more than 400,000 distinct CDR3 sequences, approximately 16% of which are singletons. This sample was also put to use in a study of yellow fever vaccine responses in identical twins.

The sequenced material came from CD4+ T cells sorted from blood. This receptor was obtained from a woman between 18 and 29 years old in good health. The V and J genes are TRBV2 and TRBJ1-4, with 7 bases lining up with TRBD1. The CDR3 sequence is CASTRQGGANEKLFF. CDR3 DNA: TGTGCCAGCACTAGACAGGGTGGAGCTAATGAAAAACTGTTTTTT.